What follows are 17 T cell receptor beta chains derived from one specimen sequenced in a study of cytomegalovirus exposure and HLA in healthy donors. PCR was performed using 60 Vbeta and 13 Jbeta primers. Repertoires were generated with immunoSEQ multiplex PCR, while TCRdb's copy carries only in-frame clones and drops some. The sample table includes 70,000 or so clones. Sample: PBMCs. All receptors derive from a boy younger than 18 in good health and CMV-seronegative.

The chain uses TRBV6-1 and TRBJ1-2, with unresolved D. From germline, CDR1 is MNHNS and CDR2 SASEGT. V dropped 2 bases and J dropped 4 bases, with 8 bases sitting between them. The CDR3 loop spans 13 amino acids. In DNA, the CDR3 is TGTGCCAGCAGTGAATCGGGATTCTATGGCTACACCTTC. Protein sequence: CASSESGFYGYTF.

The chain joins TRBV4-3 to TRBJ2-7; possible D gene TRBD2, 6 bases. The CDR3 runs to 16 residues. Trimming removed 1 base from V and 3 bases from J, with 16 bases in between. Germline CDR1 reads LGHNA; CDR2 reads YSLEER. The CDR3 nucleotides are TGCGCCAGCAGCCAAGCGACTAGAGGGGCAAACTACGAGCAGTACTTC. It specifies CASSQATRGANYEQYF.

V is TRBV27 and J is TRBJ2-5; 9 bases are shared with TRBD2. Germline trimming cut 5 bases from V and 3 bases from J; bases unmatched to any gene: 7. Germline CDR1 MNHEY, CDR2 SMNVEV (reference sequence). The CDR3 is made up of 15 amino acids. The CDR3 spells CASSDSGSMEETQYF. The CDR3 bases are TGTGCCAGCAGTGATAGCGGGAGTATGGAAGAGACCCAGTACTTC.

With respect to this clone: Other DNA sequences in the same sample also yield this CDR3. This chain joins TRBV30 and TRBJ1-6; D not certain. This CDR3 region has 15 residues. Trimming stripped 2 bases from V and 2 bases from J, with 10 bases between. The V gene's germline CDR1 is GTSNPN and CDR2 SVGIG (reference sequence). CDR3 sequence: CAWSSLSTYNSPLHF. CDR3 in DNA: TGTGCCTGGAGTAGCCTCTCCACCTATAATTCACCCCTCCACTTT.

The chain is built from TRBV30 and TRBJ2-2; a possible D gene is TRBD2 (5 bases). V lost 4 bases and J lost 5, with 17 bases in between. The CDR3 has 15 amino acids. Germline assignment: CDR1 GTSNPN and CDR2 SVGIG (reference sequence). The CDR3 spells CAWKTGIPLTGELFF. The CDR3 DNA is TGTGCCTGGAAAACGGGGATACCTTTAACCGGGGAGCTGTTTTTT.

This chain uses TRBV9 with TRBJ1-1; TRBD1 matches 8 bases. The CDR3 has 16 amino acids. CDR1 and CDR2 from the germline V gene are SGDLS and YYNGEE. Unmatched junction bases numbered 8, after V lost 4 bases and J lost 0 bases. The CDR3 loop reads CASSRRTGHMNTEAFF. The CDR3 DNA sequence: TGTGCCAGCAGCAGGCGGACAGGGCATATGAACACTGAAGCTTTCTTT.

This chain uses TRBV7-2 with TRBJ2-1, with TRBD2 identical over 11 bases. In germline, CDR1 is SGHTA, CDR2 FQGNSA. The CDR3 has 15 amino acids. Losses at the gene ends were 5 bases for V and 5 bases for J; bases not matched to a gene: 5. The CDR3 spells CASSLTSGKHNEQFF. CDR3 nucleotides: TGTGCCAGCAGCCTGACTAGCGGGAAGCACAATGAGCAGTTCTTC. Filled out from reference TRBV7-2 and TRBJ2-1, the complete variable domain reads GAGVSQSPSNKVTEKGKDVELRCDPISGHTALYWYRQSLGQGLEFLIYFQGNSAPDKSGLPSDRFSAERTGGSVSTLTIQRTQQEDSAVYLCASSLTSGKHNEQFFGPGTRLTVL.

As concerns this clone: The junction differs from germline at one of its ends, possibly a read error. The genes are TRBV18 and TRBJ2-2, with 7 nucleotides matching TRBD1. Germline V gene data show CDR1 as KGHSH and CDR2 as LQKENI. This CDR3 has 16 residues. The CDR3 region is CASSPMGRGNIGELFF. The DNA for the CDR3 is TGTGCCAGCTCACCGATGGGCAGGGGGAACATCGGGGAGCTGTTTTTT.

The rearrangement joins TRBV15 to TRBJ1-1, with D maybe TRBD1 (6 bases). CDR1 LNHNV and CDR2 YYDKDF come from the germline V gene (reference sequence). The germline V and J ends were trimmed by 0 bases and 1 base, with 9 bases remaining between them. The CDR3 totals 15 residues. CDR3 in amino acids: CATSRDSRGNTEAFF. The DNA for the CDR3 is TGTGCCACCAGCAGAGACAGCAGGGGGAACACTGAAGCTTTCTTT. Complete variable domain (other parts from reference TRBV15 and TRBJ1-1): DAMVIQNPRYQVTQFGKPVTLSCSQTLNHNVMYWYQQKSSQAPKLLFHYYDKDFNNEADTPDNFQSRRPNTSFCFLDIRSPGLGDTAMYLCATSRDSRGNTEAFFGQGTRLTVV.

V usage is TRBV19 and J usage is TRBJ1-2; perhaps TRBD1 as D (6 bases). V lost 6 bases, J lost 4 bases, and 9 bases lay in between. This CDR3 has 12 amino acids. Per germline, CDR1 LNHDA and CDR2 SQIVND (reference sequence). The CDR3 coding sequence is TGTGCCAGTAGACAGGGCCTCTATGGCTACACCTTC. Its translation is CASRQGLYGYTF.

The chain couples TRBV4-3 to TRBJ2-1; no clear D gene. Trimming cost V 2 bases and J 0 bases, with 14 bases left between them. Germline loops: CDR1 LGHNA, CDR2 YSLEER. CDR3 length equals 17 residues. The CDR3 region is CASSQNPVHSSYNEQFF. The CDR3 DNA follows: TGCGCCAGCAGCCAAAATCCAGTCCACAGCTCCTACAATGAGCAGTTCTTC.

The chain uses TRBV19 and TRBJ1-2; a weak D match, TRBD1 (6 bases). CDR3 length: 15 residues. V was clipped by 5 bases and J by 5 bases, with 18 bases between them. Germline CDR1 is LNHDA and CDR2 is SQIVND (reference sequence). This chain's CDR3 is CASSLYLRGVYGYTF. As DNA, the CDR3 is TGTGCCAGTAGTCTGTACCTCAGGGGTGTTTATGGCTACACCTTC.

The V and J genes are TRBV4-1 and TRBJ2-5; the D gene is possibly TRBD2 (5 bases). This CDR3 is built from 15 residues. The V gene lost 3 bases and the J gene lost 0 bases, with 11 bases spanning the gap. The germline V gene has CDR1 MGHRA and CDR2 YSYEKL. The CDR3 region is CASSQGPRDQETQYF. The DNA for the CDR3 is TGCGCCAGCAGCCAGGGCCCGCGGGACCAAGAGACCCAGTACTTC.

J is TRBJ1-1 and V is TRBV19; 8 bases align to TRBD1. Germline lookup yields CDR1 LNHDA and CDR2 SQIVND (reference sequence). Germline trimming cut 4 bases from V and 1 base from J; bases unmatched to any gene: 14. The CDR3 consists of 18 residues. CDR3 sequence reads: CASSRPRLGGTGNTEAFF. The CDR3 DNA is TGTGCCAGTAGTAGACCCCGTCTAGGTGGGACAGGGAACACTGAAGCTTTCTTT.

The genes are TRBV2 and TRBJ1-4, with D possibly TRBD1 on 5 matching bases. The CDR3 runs 15 residues. Looked up from germline, CDR1 is SNHLY and CDR2 is FYNNEI. V was cut by 3 bases and J by 0 bases, with 8 bases left in between. The CDR3: CASSDLGATNEKLFF. In DNA form, the CDR3 reads TGTGCCAGCAGTGATCTAGGGGCAACTAATGAAAAACTGTTTTTT. The full variable domain, its missing parts supplied by reference TRBV2 and TRBJ1-4, is EPEVTQTPSHQVTQMGQEVILRCVPISNHLYFYWYRQILGQKVEFLVSFYNNEISEKSEIFDDQFSVERPDGSNFTLKIRSTKLEDSAMYFCASSDLGATNEKLFFGSGTQLSVL.

The V call is TRBV6-1, the J call TRBJ1-1; D might be TRBD1 (6 bases). Germline CDR1 and CDR2: MNHNS and SASEGT. The CDR3 has 12 residues. Deletions cut 6 bases from V and 7 bases from J, with 12 bases between. The CDR3, as DNA: TGTGCCAGCAGAGGGGGTCAGGGTGAAGCTTTCTTT. Translated: CASRGGQGEAFF.

J is TRBJ1-2 and V is TRBV9; 11 bases map to TRBD1. Looked up from germline, CDR1 is SGDLS and CDR2 is YYNGEE. The V gene end was trimmed by 4 bases and the J gene end by 8 bases; junction bases not matched to a gene: 7. CDR3 size: 14 residues. This chain's CDR3 is CASSPGQGARGYTF. The CDR3 DNA reads TGTGCCAGCAGCCCTGGACAGGGGGCGCGAGGCTACACCTTC. The whole variable domain, remainder taken from reference TRBV9 and TRBJ1-2, is DSGVTQTPKHLITATGQRVTLRCSPRSGDLSVYWYQQSLDQGLQFLIQYYNGEERAKGNILERFSAQQFPDLHSELNLSSLELGDSALYFCASSPGQGARGYTFGSGTRLTVV.